The rows below give T cell receptor beta chains drawn from one sample of a study of blood T cells in healthy people across ages. In TCRdb, the 5' RACE reads were re-called with MiXCR into one record per CDR3 protein. The repertoire has hundreds of thousands of distinct CDR3 sequences, 47% of them found once; the top ten carry around 24%. The material sequenced was blood. The receptors were sampled from a man older than 75 in good health. Each CDR3 is given with its conserved first and last residue. D genes are given only for firm matches. Clone sizes are given selectively: once, few, many, or a class where the clone is expanded.

v_gene,abundance,d_gene,j_gene,CDR3aa,CDR3nt
TRBV28,NA,NA,TRBJ2-1,CASSLGWGEQFF,TGTGCCAGCAGTTTAGGGTGGGGTGAGCAGTTCTTC
TRBV3-1,NA,NA,TRBJ2-7,CASSQPLGTNSYEQYF,TGTGCCAGCAGCCAACCCCTCGGGACAAACTCCTACGAGCAGTACTTC
TRBV7-2,NA,NA,TRBJ2-7,CASSLNPGGAAKEYEQYF,TGTGCCAGCAGCTTAAATCCAGGTGGGGCCGCAAAGGAGTACGAGCAGTACTTC
TRBV7-2,few,NA,TRBJ2-1,CASSFTQRAGRRDEQFF,TGTGCCAGCAGCTTTACCCAACGGGCGGGCCGGCGGGATGAGCAGTTCTTC
TRBV12-3/TRBV12-4,NA,NA,TRBJ2-7,CASSHAPGLSYEQYF,TGTGCCAGCAGCCACGCCCCAGGACTTTCCTACGAGCAGTACTTC
TRBV4-3,NA,NA,TRBJ2-3,CASSTATGTDTQYF,TGCGCCAGCAGTACGGCTACAGGGACAGATACGCAGTATTTT
TRBV12-3/TRBV12-4,NA,TRBD2,TRBJ2-4,CASSPAAGLAKNIQYF,TGTGCCAGCAGTCCCGCAGCGGGGTTAGCCAAAAACATTCAGTACTTC
TRBV29-1,NA,NA,TRBJ2-3,CSVNGNPSTDTQYF,TGCAGCGTTAATGGGAACCCTAGCACAGATACGCAGTATTTT
TRBV27,NA,NA,TRBJ2-7,CASSLTRRGYEQYF,TGTGCCAGCAGTCTGACTAGAAGGGGCTACGAGCAGTACTTC
TRBV28,few,NA,TRBJ2-7,CASSPRLVKPYEQYF,TGTGCCAGCAGTCCCAGACTAGTTAAACCCTACGAGCAGTACTTC
TRBV2,NA,NA,TRBJ2-1,CASSESGGSYNEQFF,TGTGCCAGCAGTGAATCGGGCGGTTCCTACAATGAGCAGTTCTTC
TRBV29-1,NA,TRBD2,TRBJ2-3,CGVGSPSGNTDTQYF,TGCGGCGTTGGATCCCCTAGCGGGAACACAGATACGCAGTATTTT
TRBV20-1,NA,TRBD1,TRBJ2-7,CSARRGGRTYEQYF,TGCAGTGCCCGAAGAGGGGGCCGCACCTACGAGCAGTACTTC
TRBV11-1,NA,TRBD1,TRBJ2-1,CASSVGTGLYNEQFF,TGTGCCAGCAGCGTCGGGACAGGGCTCTACAATGAGCAGTTCTTC
TRBV4-3,few,NA,TRBJ1-5,CASSLGGEGNQPQHF,TGCGCCAGCAGCCTGGGAGGGGAGGGGAATCAGCCCCAGCATTTT
TRBV7-2,NA,TRBD1,TRBJ2-5,CASSSGTGVSWPETQYF,TGTGCCAGCAGCTCCGGGACAGGGGTATCGTGGCCAGAGACCCAGTACTTC
TRBV20-1,NA,TRBD1,TRBJ2-1,CSARGGWGQGRISYNEQFF,TGCAGTGCTAGAGGAGGTTGGGGACAGGGACGAATTTCCTACAATGAGCAGTTCTTC
TRBV6-1,many,NA,TRBJ1-1,CATSGRDTEAFF,TGTGCCACCTCTGGGAGGGACACTGAAGCTTTCTTT
TRBV9,NA,TRBD2,TRBJ2-3,CASSVVGGNTDTQYF,TGTGCCAGCAGCGTAGTGGGGGGGAACACAGATACGCAGTATTTT
TRBV6-6,many,NA,TRBJ1-6,CASRTSGYNSPLHF,TGTGCCAGCAGAACGTCGGGGTACAATTCACCCCTCCACTTT
TRBV29-1,NA,NA,TRBJ1-2,CSARDTHYGYTF,TGCAGCGCCAGAGACACACACTATGGCTACACCTTC
TRBV5-1,once,TRBD1,TRBJ1-2,CASSLVAGGYGYTF,TGCGCCAGCAGCTTGGTAGCAGGGGGCTATGGCTACACCTTC
TRBV10-3,NA,NA,TRBJ2-2,CAISEGSGYTGELFF,TGTGCCATCAGTGAGGGGAGCGGTTACACCGGGGAGCTGTTTTTT
TRBV11-2,NA,NA,TRBJ2-4,CASSLMGGGAFEQYF,TGTGCCAGCAGCCTTATGGGTGGGGGGGCCTTTGAGCAGTACTTC
TRBV28,NA,TRBD1,TRBJ1-6,CASTDRGLNSPLHF,TGTGCCAGCACCGACAGGGGGCTTAATTCACCCCTCCACTTT
TRBV6-6,many,NA,TRBJ1-5,CASSYGGGQPQHF,TGTGCCAGCAGTTACGGAGGGGGTCAGCCCCAGCATTTT
TRBV7-2,NA,TRBD2,TRBJ2-3,CASFEAGGTDTQYF,TGTGCCAGCTTTGAGGCGGGAGGGACAGATACGCAGTATTTT
TRBV7-2,NA,TRBD2,TRBJ2-1,CASSAPGLAGNNEQFF,TGTGCCAGCAGCGCACCGGGACTAGCGGGGAATAATGAGCAGTTCTTC
TRBV7-2,NA,TRBD2,TRBJ2-3,CASSLAGGHDTQYF,TGTGCCAGCAGCCTCGCGGGGGGGCACGATACGCAGTATTTT
TRBV27,NA,TRBD1,TRBJ2-1,CASTSGTGGYNEQFF,TGTGCCAGCACCTCCGGGACAGGGGGCTACAATGAGCAGTTCTTC
TRBV20-1,NA,TRBD1,TRBJ2-3,CSARNEDRATDTQYF,TGCAGTGCCAGGAATGAGGACAGGGCCACAGATACGCAGTATTTT
TRBV5-1,NA,TRBD2,TRBJ2-1,CASSAASGRNEQFF,TGCGCCAGCAGCGCCGCTAGCGGGAGGAATGAGCAGTTCTTC
TRBV12-3/TRBV12-4,few,TRBD1,TRBJ2-5,CASSQTGGIMETQYF,TGTGCCAGCAGTCAGACAGGGGGAATTATGGAGACCCAGTACTTC
TRBV10-3,NA,NA,TRBJ2-3,CAISAVLAESTDTQYF,TGTGCCATCAGTGCGGTACTAGCAGAAAGCACAGATACGCAGTATTTT
TRBV25-1,NA,TRBD2,TRBJ2-3,CASGLAGDTETQYF,TGTGCCAGCGGCCTAGCGGGAGACACAGAGACGCAGTATTTT
TRBV5-1,NA,TRBD2,TRBJ2-1,CASSLVASGVINEQFF,TGCGCCAGCAGCTTGGTGGCTAGCGGGGTGATCAATGAGCAGTTCTTC
TRBV6-6,many,NA,TRBJ2-1,CASSYSGEASDEQFF,TGTGCCAGCAGTTACTCGGGGGAGGCCTCGGATGAGCAGTTCTTC
TRBV25-1,few,NA,TRBJ1-4,CASSAAGNEKLFF,TGTGCCAGCAGTGCCGCAGGCAATGAAAAACTGTTTTTT
TRBV5-1,NA,TRBD2,TRBJ2-7,CASSPGPLAGQYNEQYF,TGCGCCAGCAGCCCTGGCCCTCTAGCGGGGCAGTACAATGAGCAGTACTTC
TRBV7-9,NA,NA,TRBJ2-5,CASSLKDTLETQYF,TGTGCCAGCAGCTTAAAAGACACCCTGGAGACCCAGTACTTC
TRBV20-1,NA,NA,TRBJ2-6,CSAPRENSGANVLTF,TGCAGTGCCCCAAGGGAAAACTCTGGGGCCAACGTCCTGACTTTC
TRBV2,few,TRBD1,TRBJ1-2,CASSSSGQVYGYTF,TGTGCCAGCAGCAGTTCGGGACAGGTTTATGGCTACACCTTC
TRBV7-3,NA,NA,TRBJ2-3,CASKGAGTDTQYF,TGTGCCAGCAAAGGGGCTGGCACAGATACGCAGTATTTT
TRBV20-1,NA,NA,TRBJ2-3,CSAPKMTGSTDTQYF,TGCAGTGCTCCGAAGATGACAGGTAGCACAGATACGCAGTATTTT
TRBV5-1,NA,NA,TRBJ2-2,CASSSISNSNTGELFF,TGCGCCAGCAGCTCCATCAGTAACTCGAACACCGGGGAGCTGTTTTTT
TRBV6-5,NA,NA,TRBJ1-2,CASSESRGEGYGYTF,TGTGCCAGCAGTGAAAGTAGGGGAGAAGGCTATGGCTACACCTTC
TRBV5-1,NA,TRBD2,TRBJ2-5,CASSSDPAGPETQYF,TGCGCCAGCAGCTCAGACCCAGCGGGACCGGAGACCCAGTACTTC
TRBV20-1,NA,TRBD2,TRBJ2-1,CSARVSSGRPYNEQFF,TGCAGTGCTAGAGTCTCTTCCGGGAGGCCCTACAATGAGCAGTTCTTC
TRBV6-2/TRBV6-3,NA,NA,TRBJ1-1,CASSYSSIGRLNTEAFF,TGTGCCAGCAGTTACTCGAGTATCGGGAGACTGAACACTGAAGCTTTCTTT
TRBV29-1,NA,TRBD1,TRBJ2-1,CSVDPGQGFGRGNEQFF,TGCAGCGTCGACCCGGGACAGGGTTTTGGAAGGGGGAATGAGCAGTTCTTC
TRBV27,few,NA,TRBJ1-1,CASTERAGVYTEAFF,TGTGCCAGCACAGAGAGAGCGGGGGTGTACACTGAAGCTTTCTTT
TRBV5-8,NA,NA,TRBJ2-1,CASSLVGRNEQFF,TGTGCCAGCAGCTTGGTTGGGAGGAATGAGCAGTTCTTC
TRBV20-1,few,NA,TRBJ2-4,CSAVYMTAKNIQYF,TGCAGTGCCGTCTACATGACAGCCAAAAACATTCAGTACTTC
TRBV12-3/TRBV12-4,NA,TRBD1,TRBJ1-5,CASSLTGFNQPQHF,TGTGCCAGCAGTCTGACAGGGTTCAATCAGCCCCAGCATTTT
TRBV5-5,NA,NA,TRBJ2-3,CASSRLMGRDPTDTQYF,TGTGCCAGCAGCCGACTGATGGGCCGGGACCCCACAGATACGCAGTATTTT
TRBV11-1,once,TRBD1,TRBJ2-5,CASSSRDRGYQETQYF,TGTGCCAGCAGCTCCCGGGACAGGGGCTACCAAGAGACCCAGTACTTC
TRBV28,NA,TRBD1,TRBJ1-5,CASKAGGEQPQHF,TGTGCCAGCAAGGCAGGGGGCGAGCAGCCCCAGCATTTT
TRBV6-5,NA,NA,TRBJ2-2,CASSYMQGGTGELFF,TGTGCCAGCAGTTACATGCAGGGTGGGACCGGGGAGCTGTTTTTT
TRBV12-3/TRBV12-4,few,TRBD1,TRBJ2-3,CASSLRDRGHTQYF,TGTGCCAGCAGTTTACGGGACAGGGGACATACGCAGTATTTT